The 18 T cell receptor beta chains below were found in one sample sequenced in a study of T cell responses to AZD1222 COVID-19 vaccine. Assay: immunoSEQ multiplex PCR; the TCRdb copy retains only in-frame clones and omits some. The top ten clones hold 2.9% of a sample with about 140,000 clones, around 90% of them seen once. The sample here was peripheral blood, taken on day 0 of AZD1222 vaccination. Every receptor here comes from an adult in good health.

Here the CDR3 reads CASNYHRSSYEQYF. The CDR3 DNA follows: TGTGCCAGCAACTACCATCGCAGCTCCTACGAGCAGTACTTC. The chain uses TRBV28 and TRBJ2-7; D remains ambiguous. Germline loops: CDR1 MDHEN, CDR2 SYDVKM. The CDR3 length is 14 residues. Trimming took 7 bases from V and 0 from J, leaving 13 bases between them.

In its sample, this clone was seen once. V gene TRBV6-4 combines with J gene TRBJ1-5; the D gene is possibly TRBD1 (5 bases). There are 18 residues in the CDR3. Germline CDR1 reads MRHNA; CDR2 reads SNTAGT. Trimming took off 0 bases at V and 0 bases at J, with 15 bases between the two ends. The CDR3 loop reads CASSDSKVRALSNQPQHF. CDR3 bases: TGTGCCAGCAGTGACTCCAAAGTCAGGGCCCTTAGCAATCAGCCCCAGCATTTT.

V and J are TRBV9 and TRBJ2-5; either TRBD1 or TRBD2 may fit D (5 bases each). Trimming removed 0 bases at V and 2 bases at J, with 11 bases between. CDR3 length: 15 amino acids. The germline V gene encodes CDR1 SGDLS and CDR2 YYNGEE. CDR3 nucleotides: TGTGCCAGCAGCGTAGGAGGGGCCCTACAAGAGACCCAGTACTTC. It translates to CASSVGGALQETQYF. The full variable domain, completed using reference TRBV9 and TRBJ2-5, is DSGVTQTPKHLITATGQRVTLRCSPRSGDLSVYWYQQSLDQGLQFLIQYYNGEERAKGNILERFSAQQFPDLHSELNLSSLELGDSALYFCASSVGGALQETQYFGPGTRLLVL.

The chain joins TRBV28 to TRBJ2-1, with 12 positions matching TRBD2. The V gene's germline CDR1 is MDHEN and CDR2 SYDVKM. The CDR3 runs to 15 residues. With V trimmed by 2 bases and J by 14 bases, 10 bases remained unmatched. DNA for the CDR3: TGTGCCAGCAGTTTAGGGGGGGCTAGCGGGAGGGCCGAGTTCTTC. It translates to CASSLGGASGRAEFF. Supplemented by reference TRBV28 and TRBJ2-1, the full variable domain reads DVKVTQSSRYLVKRTGEKVFLECVQDMDHENMFWYRQDPGLGLRLIYFSYDVKMKEKGDIPEGYSVSREKKERFSLILESASTNQTSMYLCASSLGGASGRAEFFGPGTRLTVL.

J is TRBJ2-2 and V is TRBV11-1; weak D call: TRBD1 (6 bases). Per germline, CDR1 SGHAT and CDR2 FQDESV (reference sequence). The V end lost 4 bases, the J end lost 7 bases, and 13 bases lay between the germline ends. This CDR3 has 14 residues. The CDR3 DNA is TGTGCCAGCAGCTCAACAGGGATGCACGGGGAGCTGTTTTTT. Amino acid sequence: CASSSTGMHGELFF.

V usage is TRBV4-2 and J usage is TRBJ2-7; 7 nucleotides align to TRBD1. V trimming: 1 base; J trimming: 3 bases; junction bases outside the gene matches: 9. CDR3 length: 16 residues. Germline V gene data show CDR1 as LGHNA and CDR2 as YNFKEQ. CDR3 sequence (DNA): TGTGCCAGCAGCCAAGGGGTCCGGGACAGACACTACGAGCAGTACTTC. Encoded protein: CASSQGVRDRHYEQYF.

This chain joins TRBV7-2 and TRBJ2-1; TRBD1 agrees at 7 bases. The CDR3 contains 15 residues. V trimming: 5 bases; J trimming: 4 bases; junction bases outside the gene matches: 8. CDR1 and CDR2 from the germline V gene are SGHTA and FQGNSA. CDR3 sequence reads: CASSGPGQQYNEQFF. For the CDR3, the DNA is TGTGCCAGCAGCGGACCGGGACAGCAATACAATGAGCAGTTCTTC. Based on the CDR3 plus reference TRBV7-2 and TRBJ2-1, the full variable domain is GAGVSQSPSNKVTEKGKDVELRCDPISGHTALYWYRQSLGQGLEFLIYFQGNSAPDKSGLPSDRFSAERTGGSVSTLTIQRTQQEDSAVYLCASSGPGQQYNEQFFGPGTRLTVL.

The genes are TRBV15 and TRBJ1-4, with a possible D match to TRBD1 (5 bases). The CDR3 runs 13 residues. Trimming stripped 3 bases from V and 8 bases from J, with 10 bases between. Germline CDR1 LNHNV, CDR2 YYDKDF (reference sequence). The CDR3 here is CATSRTDFEKLFF. CDR3 coding DNA: TGTGCCACCAGCAGGACAGACTTCGAAAAACTGTTTTTT.

The CDR3 spells CASSLPLRVNTEAFF. The CDR3 DNA follows: TGTGCCAGCAGCTTACCCCTAAGGGTAAACACTGAAGCTTTCTTT. V and J are TRBV11-2 and TRBJ1-1; D remains unclear. V was clipped by 2 bases and J by 2 bases, with 12 bases between them. Germline V lookup: CDR1 SGHAT, CDR2 FQNNGV. CDR3 length: 15 residues.

This clone was seen more than once but under ten times. The V call is TRBV7-9, the J call TRBJ2-2; D remains ambiguous. CDR1 is SEHNR and CDR2 is FQNEAQ in the germline V gene (reference sequence). This CDR3 region has 15 residues. V gave up 4 bases and J gave up 6 bases, with 15 bases separating them. CDR3 in amino acids: CASSSPFTEAGELFF. CDR3 nucleotides: TGTGCCAGCAGCTCACCCTTTACCGAGGCCGGGGAGCTGTTTTTT.

This clone was picked up one time. The rearrangement uses TRBV19 and TRBJ1-1, with D unclear. CDR1 and CDR2 (germline): LNHDA, SQIVND (reference sequence). This CDR3 contains 19 residues. Trimming removed 2 bases at V and 4 bases at J, with 26 bases between. CDR3 residues: CASSIIRLAPWRRRTEAFF. The DNA of the CDR3 is TGTGCCAGTAGTATAATAAGGCTCGCACCATGGAGGAGACGCACTGAAGCTTTCTTT.

This rearrangement joins TRBV7-9 to TRBJ2-3; D possibly uses TRBD1 or TRBD2 (5 bases each). The CDR3 is 14 amino acids. The V and J ends lost 5 bases and 0 bases respectively, with 9 bases between them. CDR1 is SEHNR, CDR2 FQNEAQ, per germline (reference sequence). The CDR3 is CASSPGTSTDTQYF. The CDR3 DNA is TGTGCCAGCAGCCCCGGGACCAGCACAGATACGCAGTATTTT.

The J gene is TRBJ1-1, the V gene TRBV7-9; TRBD1 matches 8 bases. The CDR3 is 13 residues long. The junction had 1 base not matched to a gene; V was cut back by 4 bases and J by 3 bases. CDR1 SEHNR and CDR2 FQNEAQ come from the germline V gene (reference sequence). CDR3 amino acids: CASSSDRDTEAFF. The CDR3 DNA follows: TGTGCCAGCAGCTCGGACAGGGACACTGAAGCTTTCTTT.

This chain joins TRBV5-8 and TRBJ1-1, with D unresolved. CDR1 is SGHTS and CDR2 is YDEGEE in the germline V gene. This CDR3 comprises 13 residues. V was pared by 4 bases and J by 0 bases, with 7 bases between. CDR3 protein: CASSPSLNTEAFF. The DNA for the CDR3 is TGTGCCAGCAGCCCCAGTTTGAACACTGAAGCTTTCTTT.

This rearrangement joins TRBV7-9 to TRBJ2-1; D unclear. The germline V gene encodes CDR1 SEHNR and CDR2 FQNEAQ (reference sequence). Between the trimmed V and J ends, which lost 2 bases and 9 bases, there was a span of 5 bases. The CDR3 totals 11 residues. The CDR3 sequence is CASSLNSEQFF. CDR3 DNA sequence: TGTGCCAGCAGCTTAAACAGTGAGCAGTTCTTC.

This chain links TRBV5-6 with TRBJ2-7; 7 bases align to TRBD1. CDR3 length equals 13 residues. The V and J ends lost 2 bases and 3 bases, in that order; junction bases with no gene match: 2. Germline loops: CDR1 SGHDT, CDR2 YYEEEE. The CDR3 nucleotides are TGTGCCAGCAGCTTACAGGGGAGCTACGAGCAGTACTTC. It yields the protein CASSLQGSYEQYF. The full variable domain, completed using reference TRBV5-6 and TRBJ2-7, is DAGVTQSPTHLIKTRGQQVTLRCSPKSGHDTVSWYQQALGQGPQFIFQYYEEEERQRGNFPDRFSGHQFPNYSSELNVNALLLGDSALYLCASSLQGSYEQYFGPGTRLTVT.

This clone was seen only a few times. The J gene is TRBJ2-1, the V gene TRBV7-2; D is ambiguous. This CDR3 contains 15 residues. V was trimmed by 2 bases and J by 9 bases, leaving 17 bases between them. Germline CDR1 SGHTA, CDR2 FQGNSA. The CDR3, as DNA: TGTGCCAGCAGCTTACAGTGGGCCCTCGTGGGTGAGCAGTTCTTC. Its protein is CASSLQWALVGEQFF. Supplemented by reference TRBV7-2 and TRBJ2-1, the full variable domain reads GAGVSQSPSNKVTEKGKDVELRCDPISGHTALYWYRQSLGQGLEFLIYFQGNSAPDKSGLPSDRFSAERTGGSVSTLTIQRTQQEDSAVYLCASSLQWALVGEQFFGPGTRLTVL.

The V call is TRBV30, the J call TRBJ1-5; the D is unclear. The V gene's germline CDR1 is GTSNPN and CDR2 SVGIG (reference sequence). The V and J ends lost 2 bases and 8 bases respectively, with 10 bases between them. This CDR3 has 12 residues. CDR3 sequence (DNA): TGTGCCTGGAGTCTTGGAGAGGAGCCCCAGCATTTT. Amino acid sequence: CAWSLGEEPQHF.